These T cell receptor beta chains were read from a single sample in a study of blood T cell repertoires in COVID-19. Method: immunoSEQ multiplex PCR; TCRdb's copy keeps in-frame clones and lacks some. The sample includes roughly 270,000 clones, 85% of them seen just once. The sample comprised PBMCs or T cells enriched from blood (not recorded which). The receptors were sampled from a woman aged 50 to 60 who had recovered from COVID-19. Both conserved end residues are part of each CDR3. The D gene is left open where the match is weak. Part of the rows lack a size; the others show once, few, many or a class for expanded clones.

j_gene	v_gene	d_gene	abundance	CDR3aa	CDR3nt
TRBJ2-1	TRBV7-9	NA	few	CASSPKPVPDEQFF	TGTGCCAGCAGCCCGAAGCCGGTTCCCGATGAGCAGTTCTTC
TRBJ2-1	TRBV5-1	NA	NA	CASSVAMGSYNEQFF	TGCGCCAGCAGCGTAGCAATGGGCTCCTACAATGAGCAGTTCTTC
TRBJ1-2	TRBV12-5	NA	NA	CASGSPTGLGGVGYTF	TGTGCTAGTGGTTCCCCCACGGGATTGGGGGGGGTTGGCTACACCTTC
TRBJ1-1	TRBV19	TRBD1	NA	CASRTGTVKMNTEAFF	TGTGCCAGTAGGACCGGGACAGTTAAAATGAACACTGAAGCTTTCTTT
TRBJ2-2	TRBV14	NA	once	CASSQDRWSSNTGELFF	TGTGCCAGCAGCCAAGATCGGTGGAGCTCTAACACCGGGGAGCTGTTTTTT
TRBJ1-5	TRBV7-9	NA	NA	CASSTGGSNQPQHF	TGTGCCAGCAGCACCGGGGGAAGCAATCAGCCCCAGCATTTT
TRBJ1-5	TRBV6-5	TRBD1	NA	CASSRGQGSQPQHF	TGTGCCAGCAGTCGAGGACAGGGAAGTCAGCCCCAGCATTTT
TRBJ1-2	TRBV6-4	NA	NA	CASSEGLNRKASYGYTF	TGTGCCAGCAGTGAGGGATTAAACAGGAAAGCTTCCTATGGCTACACCTTC
TRBJ2-2	TRBV4-3	NA	NA	CASSQDLGWNTGELFF	TGCGCCAGCAGCCAAGATCTAGGTTGGAACACCGGGGAGCTGTTTTTT
TRBJ2-1	TRBV4-2	TRBD2	NA	CASSQSLAGYNEQFF	TGTGCCAGCAGCCAATCGCTAGCGGGGTACAATGAGCAGTTCTTC
TRBJ1-5	TRBV28	NA	NA	CASSPGSGSQPQHF	TGTGCCAGCAGTCCTGGGAGCGGCAGTCAGCCCCAGCATTTT
TRBJ1-5	TRBV7-6	TRBD1	NA	CASSPGTGKGNQPQHF	TGTGCCAGCAGCCCAGGGACAGGGAAGGGCAATCAGCCCCAGCATTTT
TRBJ2-7	TRBV11-2	NA	few	CASRPNSGGIGYEQYF	TGTGCCAGCAGGCCTAATAGCGGAGGGATTGGCTACGAGCAGTACTTC
TRBJ1-6	TRBV18	TRBD1	few	CASSPDRARSPLHF	TGTGCCAGCTCCCCAGACAGGGCTCGGTCACCCCTCCACTTT
TRBJ2-7	TRBV18	TRBD1	NA	CASSPQNRGNEQYF	TGTGCCAGCTCACCACAAAACAGGGGGAACGAGCAGTACTTC
TRBJ2-1	TRBV20-1	TRBD2	once	CSAGEVVAGENEQFF	TGCAGTGCTGGTGAGGTGGTAGCGGGAGAAAATGAGCAGTTCTTC
TRBJ1-4	TRBV30	TRBD1	NA	CAWRDSGTVDEKLFF	TGTGCCTGGAGAGACTCCGGGACAGTTGATGAAAAACTGTTTTTT